A selection of T cell receptor beta chains follows, all from one sample in a study of vaccination and CD4 T cells after COVID-19. TCRdb redid the calling of the PCR reads with MiXCR, one entry per CDR3 protein. This sample has about 23,000 distinct CDR3 sequences, with approximately 67% found just once. Antigens of these TCRs are unknown. Here the sequenced sample was CD4+ T cells from blood, cultured in vitro, taken after SARS-CoV-2 vaccination. These receptors were collected from a human donor who received a COVID-19 vaccine. The CDR3 runs from the conserved cysteine through the conserved F or W. Each record gives: clone size, V gene, J gene, CDR3 length, D gene, CDR3 protein, CDR3 DNA. The D gene is left open where the match is weak. Size is stated for part of the rows, as once, few or many counts, or as a class when the clone is expanded.

.	TRBV20-1	TRBJ2-3	17	TRBD1	CSARDPMTGGFTDTQYF	TGCAGTGCTAGAGACCCTATGACAGGGGGCTTCACAGATACGCAGTATTTT
once	TRBV6-1	TRBJ1-5	16	.	CAGSEVHGDSNQPQHF	TGTGCCGGCAGTGAAGTCCACGGGGATAGCAATCAGCCCCAGCATTTT
once	TRBV29-1	TRBJ2-7	14	TRBD1	CSVESRGPPYEQYF	TGCAGCGTTGAATCCAGGGGGCCTCCCTACGAGCAGTACTTC
.	TRBV6-1	TRBJ1-6	15	.	CASSETRKVNSPLHF	TGTGCCAGCAGTGAAACTAGGAAGGTCAATTCACCCCTCCACTTT
.	TRBV19	TRBJ1-1	13	.	CASSLQGGTEAFF	TGTGCCAGTAGCCTCCAAGGGGGTACTGAAGCTTTCTTT
.	TRBV7-2	TRBJ2-7	15	TRBD2	CASSRTSGGTLTQYF	TGTGCCAGCAGTCGGACTAGCGGGGGGACCCTCACCCAGTACTTC
once	TRBV5-4	TRBJ1-2	14	.	CASSLMKGLYGYTF	TGTGCCAGCAGCTTGATGAAGGGTCTCTATGGCTACACCTTC
.	TRBV7-9	TRBJ1-5	17	TRBD1	CASSFGTGGRGDQPQHF	TGTGCCAGCAGCTTTGGGACAGGGGGACGTGGGGATCAGCCCCAGCATTTT
once	TRBV20-1	TRBJ2-1	11	.	CSASVGNEQFF	TGCAGTGCTAGTGTGGGCAATGAGCAGTTCTTC
once	TRBV2	TRBJ1-5	15	TRBD1	CASSYSGGHGQPQHF	TGTGCCAGCAGTTATTCAGGGGGGCACGGTCAGCCCCAGCATTTT
.	TRBV18	TRBJ2-5	16	TRBD1	CASSPKLNDRGETQYF	TGTGCCAGCTCACCAAAGCTAAACGACAGGGGGGAGACCCAGTACTTC
.	TRBV20-1	TRBJ2-7	12	TRBD2	CSATPAGGLEYF	TGCAGTGCTACCCCAGCGGGGGGGCTTGAGTACTTC
.	TRBV6-5	TRBJ1-1	16	TRBD1	CASSSRQGAANTEAFF	TGTGCCAGCAGTTCGCGACAGGGGGCGGCGAACACTGAAGCTTTCTTT
.	TRBV20-1	TRBJ2-1	16	TRBD1	CSAILSGQKGFHEQFF	TGCAGTGCTATCCTCTCGGGACAGAAAGGTTTCCATGAGCAGTTCTTC
few	TRBV20-1	TRBJ2-3	18	TRBD2	CSASWLAGGERGTDTQYF	TGCAGTGCTAGCTGGCTAGCGGGGGGGGAGCGGGGCACAGATACGCAGTATTTT
.	TRBV20-1	TRBJ2-1	12	.	CSVDRTYNEQFF	TGCAGTGTTGACCGGACGTACAATGAGCAGTTCTTC
.	TRBV27	TRBJ2-7	15	TRBD2	CASRSSGGTSYEQYF	TGTGCCAGCAGATCTAGCGGGGGTACCTCCTACGAGCAGTACTTC
few	TRBV20-1	TRBJ2-3	14	.	CSAVKGGRTDTQYF	TGCAGTGCCGTCAAGGGGGGACGCACAGATACGCAGTATTTT
.	TRBV24-1	TRBJ2-7	11	.	CATSGGYEQYF	TGTGCCACCAGTGGAGGCTACGAGCAGTACTTC
.	TRBV20-1	TRBJ1-6	16	TRBD1	CSARDQNRGRYSPLHF	TGCAGTGCTAGAGATCAGAACAGGGGGCGATATTCACCCCTCCACTTT
.	TRBV30	TRBJ1-3	16	TRBD1	CAWSGDRPSSGNTIYF	TGTGCCTGGAGTGGGGACAGGCCCTCCTCTGGAAACACCATATATTTT
.	TRBV6-5	TRBJ1-2	15	TRBD1	CASSYVNRGIYGYTF	TGTGCCAGCAGTTACGTGAACAGGGGGATATATGGCTACACCTTC
.	TRBV6-1	TRBJ2-5	16	.	CASSEFSTDTGETQYF	TGTGCCAGCAGTGAATTTTCGACAGATACGGGGGAGACCCAGTACTTC
.	TRBV6-1	TRBJ1-2	13	.	CASSVQGTYGYTF	TGTGCCAGCAGTGTTCAGGGGACCTATGGCTACACCTTC
once	TRBV19	TRBJ1-5	13	.	CASSTTGNQPQHF	TGTGCCAGTAGTACCACAGGGAACCAGCCCCAGCATTTT
.	TRBV30	TRBJ1-2	14	.	CAWSGGAPRYGYTF	TGTGCCTGGAGTGGGGGGGCCCCCCGCTATGGCTACACCTTC
.	TRBV10-3	TRBJ2-5	18	.	CAISEPPLVQGWGETQYF	TGTGCCATCAGTGAGCCCCCACTGGTGCAGGGTTGGGGAGAGACCCAGTACTTC
.	TRBV5-4	TRBJ1-1	15	.	CASLTGGGLNTEAFF	TGTGCCAGCCTGACTGGGGGCGGTTTGAACACTGAAGCTTTCTTT
.	TRBV6-1	TRBJ2-2	16	TRBD2	CASSQSGGAGGGELFF	TGTGCCAGCAGCCAAAGCGGGGGGGCCGGGGGCGGGGAGCTGTTTTTT
.	TRBV7-9	TRBJ1-4	16	TRBD1	CASSLQTGATNEKLFF	TGTGCCAGCAGCCTCCAGACAGGGGCAACTAATGAAAAACTGTTTTTT
few	TRBV5-5	TRBJ2-1	15	.	CASSFEGGSYNEQFF	TGTGCCAGCAGCTTCGAAGGGGGCTCCTACAATGAGCAGTTCTTC
.	TRBV2	TRBJ2-5	14	.	CASSDGRGGKTQYF	TGTGCCAGCAGTGACGGTAGGGGCGGAAAGACCCAGTACTTC
.	TRBV19	TRBJ1-2	13	.	CASSPHMIHGYTF	TGTGCCAGTAGTCCTCACATGATCCATGGCTACACCTTC
.	TRBV4-2	TRBJ1-2	14	.	CASSRERTSDGYTF	TGTGCCAGCAGCCGAGAAAGAACAAGTGATGGCTACACCTTC
few	TRBV6-2/TRBV6-3	TRBJ1-2	13	TRBD1	CASSTGTGHGYTF	TGTGCCAGCAGTACCGGGACAGGGCATGGCTACACCTTC
.	TRBV20-1	TRBJ1-2	14	.	CSARDGREDYGYTF	TGCAGTGCTAGAGATGGCAGGGAGGACTATGGCTACACCTTC
.	TRBV10-3	TRBJ2-7	13	.	CATRQGREDEQYF	TGTGCCACCAGACAGGGAAGGGAGGACGAGCAGTACTTC
few	TRBV7-9	TRBJ1-5	16	.	CASSFAGRGYNQPQHF	TGTGCCAGCAGCTTTGCGGGTCGGGGCTACAATCAGCCCCAGCATTTT
.	TRBV21-1	TRBJ1-5	13	.	CAPITGKNQPQHF	TGTGCCCCGATAACGGGAAAAAATCAGCCCCAGCATTTT
.	TRBV6-2/TRBV6-3	TRBJ1-6	15	.	CASSRAPNYNSPLHF	TGTGCCAGCAGTCGGGCCCCGAACTATAATTCACCCCTCCACTTT